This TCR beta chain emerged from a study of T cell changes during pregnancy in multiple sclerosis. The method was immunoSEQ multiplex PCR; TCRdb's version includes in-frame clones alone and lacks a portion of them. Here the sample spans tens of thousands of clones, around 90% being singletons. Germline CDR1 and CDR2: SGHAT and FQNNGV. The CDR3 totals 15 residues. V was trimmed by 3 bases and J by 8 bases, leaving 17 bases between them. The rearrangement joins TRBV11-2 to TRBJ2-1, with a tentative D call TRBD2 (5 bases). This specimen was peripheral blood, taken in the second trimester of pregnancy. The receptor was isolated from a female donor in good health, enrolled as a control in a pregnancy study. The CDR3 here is CASSLVFGLLDEQFF. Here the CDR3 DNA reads TGTGCCAGCAGCTTGGTTTTCGGCCTACTAGATGAGCAGTTCTTC.